This T cell receptor (beta chain) originates from a study of T-cell reconstitution after alpha-beta-depleted transplantation in children (dated by TCRdb to 2016 to 2017). In terms of the full investigation: Using TCR repertoire profiling, the study followed T-cell immune reconstitution in a quantitative way in children after TCRalphabeta/CD19-depleted allogeneic hematopoietic cell transplantation. Study-wide conclusions, independent of this receptor: The apparently early alphabetaT-cell count recovery about two months after transplant was reportedly dependent on only several hundred rapidly expanded clones derived from non-depleted graft cells. In some patients, the high TCRbeta diversity seen at day 60 was put down to recipient T cells and intrathymic progenitors that had survived conditioning. The frequencies of hyperexpanded clones fell over the following months, and after one year, T-cell counts and TCRbeta diversity were mostly attributed to newly produced T cells.

Including the terminal cysteine and phenylalanine, the CDR3 comprises 14 residues. The sequence is cut down to CDR3 DNA, 42 bases in frame from base 1. V and J are trimmed by 5 bases and 1 base, and the gene matches miss 3 bases of the junction. As concerns this clonotype: Its binding antigen is unknown. Base qualities were left out, and no much larger clone turns up one base away.

The library was produced with PCR. Sequencing took place on an Illumina HiSeq 2500. TCR libraries were prepared with molecular barcoding, using unique molecular identifiers to normalize TCRbeta repertoire quantification. Clones were called with MiXCR by TCRdb after fastp trimmed the public reads at Q25, and only in-frame beta chains were retained. Each CDR3 protein appears once, grouped with its most common genes and DNA. Recorded for this sample are 200,000 to 250,000 distinct CDR3 sequences; under 8.5% of them occurred a single time. Jointly, the top ten make up 35% to 40% of the sample. In light of the paper, this sample's treatment or condition label describes: allogeneic hematopoietic cell transplantation with graft depleted of TCRalphabeta T cells and CD19 B cells. The children who served as transplant recipients had been given grafts of TCRalphabeta/CD19-depleted allogeneic hematopoietic cells.

The sequence came from a male patient under 10 years old who had a stem cell transplant for acute myeloid leukemia, so the T cells may come from the graft donor. The source was PBMCs, mostly from graft donor cells, collected 360 days after TCRalphabeta/CD19-depleted stem cell transplant. The rearrangement combines TRBV12-3 or TRBV12-4 with TRBJ2-3; 7 central nucleotides agree with TRBD1. The DNA sequence is given as TGTGCCAGCAGTCGGACAGGCGGCACAGATACGCAGTATTTT. This codes for CASSRTGGTDTQYF.